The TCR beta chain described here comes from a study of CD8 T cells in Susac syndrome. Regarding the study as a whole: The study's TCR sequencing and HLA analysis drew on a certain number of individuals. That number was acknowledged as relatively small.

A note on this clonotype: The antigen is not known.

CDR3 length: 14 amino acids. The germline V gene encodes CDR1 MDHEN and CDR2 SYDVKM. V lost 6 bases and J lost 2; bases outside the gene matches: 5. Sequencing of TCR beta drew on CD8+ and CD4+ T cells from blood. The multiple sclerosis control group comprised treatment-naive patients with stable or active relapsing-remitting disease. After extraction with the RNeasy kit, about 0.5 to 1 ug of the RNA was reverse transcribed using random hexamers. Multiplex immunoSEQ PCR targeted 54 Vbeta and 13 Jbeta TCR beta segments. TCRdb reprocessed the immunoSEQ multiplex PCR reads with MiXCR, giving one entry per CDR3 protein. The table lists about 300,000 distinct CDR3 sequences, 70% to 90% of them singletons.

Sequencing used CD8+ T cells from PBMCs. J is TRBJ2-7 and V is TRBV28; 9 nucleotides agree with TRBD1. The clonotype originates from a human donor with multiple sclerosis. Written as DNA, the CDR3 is TGTGCCAGCAGCCTACAGGGGGCGACCTACGAGCAGTACTTC. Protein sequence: CASSLQGATYEQYF.